A single TCR beta chain is shown here with its context. The antigen is not known. Repertoires were generated with immunoSEQ multiplex PCR, while TCRdb's copy carries only in-frame clones and drops some. The sample contains 100,000 to 120,000 clones, over 65% of which appear only once. Free of recent acute infections or vaccinations, the donors were healthy HIV-negative adults. The record originates from a study of shared clonotypes between healthy human individuals. The wider study: Per donor, three plates held CD4 naive cells, three held CD4 memory, two held CD8 naive and one held CD8 memory. Findings and caveats of the study: Exclusively blood specimens were collected; tissue repertoires likely differ. Sorted-subset sequencing was shown by rarefaction to be incomplete despite large depth.

Germline V gene sequence: CDR1 MGHDK, CDR2 SYGVNS. Trimming left V 1 base short and J 6 bases short, with 13 bases between. The CDR3 totals 15 residues. The V gene is TRBV25-1, the J gene TRBJ2-1, with D possibly TRBD2 on 6 matching bases. This sequence was found in a young woman in good health. Sequenced material: memory CD8+ T cells sorted from blood. Subset given: CD45RO+ cells pooled with CCR7-negative TemRA cells. The CDR3: CASSESREATNEQFF. The CDR3 nucleotides are TGTGCCAGCAGTGAATCCAGGGAGGCCACCAATGAGCAGTTCTTC.